This TCR beta chain originates from a study of T cell responses to AZD1222 COVID-19 vaccine (dated by TCRdb to the early 2020s). About the investigation overall: A total of over 230 trial participants underwent TCR sequencing, of whom some 210 received two doses of AZD1222 and about 26 received two doses of the MenACWY control vaccine. Trial participants were enrolled by age into 18-55, 56-69 and 70-plus year subgroups, with approximately 160, 26 and 62 TCR-sequenced participants respectively.

Paper-wide results and their limitations: CD4 TCRs associated with the vaccine covered the entire spike protein, and the dominant responses were in regions 160-218 and 743-854. Nearly half of unique spike-specific TCRs reportedly recognized epitopes outside regions mutated in the B.1.351 and B.1.1.7 variants. Because no day 14 peak-response samples were available, the repertoires could be characterized only after the peak T cell response. Participants were mostly white British and included more females than males, and it was suggested by the authors that clonal diversity may have been underestimated. After two AZD1222 doses, spike-specific TCR breadth and depth were significantly higher than at day 0 and than in MenACWY recipients. The 56-69-year group was small, and its depth increase did not reach significance, likely because of low power. Conclusions about previously exposed vaccinees are limited, since just five or six AZD1222 recipients were seropositive for SARS-CoV-2 at baseline.

On this clone itself: What antigen it recognizes has not been identified. There are no base qualities to consult, and no much larger clone falls within one base.

The CDR3 regions of human TCRbeta chains were analyzed by immunosequencing. The source study handled its data this way. TCRs in the repertoires were matched against a reference library of SARS-CoV-2-specific TCRs that had been generated with the MIRA antigen-specificity platform. Breadth was defined as the fraction of unique TCRs that were SARS-CoV-2-associated, and depth was defined as the fraction of total T cells that were SARS-CoV-2-associated. Using the MIRA data, each spike-specific TCR was assigned both to the spike region to which the TCR was reactive and to a CD4 or CD8 class. Log10-transformed breadth and depth values were compared by one-way ANOVA with Sidak's multiple comparisons tests. This is the immuneACCESS table as TCRdb keeps it, with only in-frame sequences that have V and J called. A part of the clones is gone; compared with another copy, unresolved V genes explain less than half, and the rest is unexplained. The V and J calls and clone size are taken from that table; D and trimming were inferred from the DNA. The table for this sample lists about 190,000 clones; 87% of them were counted only once. The ten largest clones represent around 2.9% of the sample.

Including cysteine and phenylalanine, the CDR3 has 13 amino acids. The retained sequence is limited to the CDR3, 39 bases, with the frame set at the first base. From V the trimming removes 5 bases and from J it removes 4 bases, while the gene matches leave 4 bases of the junction unaccounted for. For CDR1 and CDR2, the germline V gene lists SGHRS and YFSETQ. The time point label on this specimen signifies: baseline before first vaccination. What this sample's treatment or condition label stands for: meningococcal conjugate vaccine given as trial control. The vaccinee samples were drawn from two UK trials, COV001 and COV002, one of which was a single-blind randomized controlled phase 2/3 trial testing AZD1222 (ChAdOx1 nCoV-19) in healthy adults. For TCRbeta chain sequencing, PBMC samples from trial participants were taken at day 0 and at day 28 after the second dose.

The source was peripheral blood, collected on day 0 of MenACWY control vaccination. The receptor's source is an adult in good health. In this chain, TRBV5-1 is recombined with TRBJ2-7, and 9 bases in between align with TRBD2. The nucleotide sequence reads as follows: TGCGCCAGCAGGGGGACTAGCAGTTACGAGCAGTACTTC. This gives the protein CASRGTSSYEQYF.